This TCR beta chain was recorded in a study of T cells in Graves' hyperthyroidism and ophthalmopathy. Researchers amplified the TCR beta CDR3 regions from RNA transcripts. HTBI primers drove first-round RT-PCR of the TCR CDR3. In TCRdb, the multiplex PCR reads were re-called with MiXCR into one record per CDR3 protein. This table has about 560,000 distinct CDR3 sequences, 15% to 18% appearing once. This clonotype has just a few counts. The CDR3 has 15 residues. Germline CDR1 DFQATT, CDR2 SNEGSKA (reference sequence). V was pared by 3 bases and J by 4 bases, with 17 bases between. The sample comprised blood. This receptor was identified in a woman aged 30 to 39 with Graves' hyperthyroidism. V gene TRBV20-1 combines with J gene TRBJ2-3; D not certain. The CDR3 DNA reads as TGCAGTGCTAGCCTTAGGACCCACGGCGCAGATACGCAGTATTTT. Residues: CSASLRTHGADTQYF.